The rows below give T cell receptor beta chains drawn from one sample of a study of graft-versus-host responses after intestinal transplantation. Their cognate antigens are unknown. TCRdb's table, derived via immunoSEQ multiplex PCR, lists solely in-frame clones and lacks some. The table shows 75,000 to 100,000 clones, with around 90% occurring only once. The sequencing here drew on unstimulated CD4+ T cells sorted from spleen or lymph node cells, taken before intestinal transplant. The receptors come from a human donor who received an intestinal transplant. CDR3s include the opening cysteine and the closing phenylalanine or tryptophan. The D gene is left open where the match is weak. Clone size is stated in some rows and not others, as once, few, many or a class when expanded.

TRBV2,-,TRBJ2-1,-,CASIASESSYNEQFF,TGTGCCAGCATCGCAAGCGAGAGCTCCTACAATGAGCAGTTCTTC
TRBV6-5,-,TRBJ2-1,-,CASSYRQDYNEQFF,TGTGCCAGCAGTTACCGTCAGGACTACAATGAGCAGTTCTTC
TRBV5-8,-,TRBJ1-5,-,CASSWGGLRDQPQHF,TGTGCCAGCAGCTGGGGGGGTTTAAGGGATCAGCCCCAGCATTTT
TRBV5-6,TRBD2,TRBJ2-1,-,CASSQGLAGFNEQFF,TGTGCCAGCAGCCAGGGACTAGCCGGTTTCAATGAGCAGTTCTTC
TRBV5-6,-,TRBJ1-3,-,CASSLRRASGNTIYF,TGTGCCAGCAGTTTGAGGAGGGCCTCTGGAAACACCATATATTTT
TRBV6-1,TRBD2,TRBJ2-1,-,CASSENGGRLINEQFF,TGTGCCAGCAGTGAAAATGGCGGGAGATTGATCAATGAGCAGTTCTTC
TRBV6-1,TRBD1,TRBJ1-2,few,CASSDRDRGPKGYTF,TGTGCCAGCAGTGATAGGGATAGGGGGCCTAAAGGCTACACCTTC
TRBV5-6,-,TRBJ1-1,-,CASSSVMQGNTEAFF,TGTGCCAGCAGCTCGGTTATGCAGGGCAACACTGAAGCTTTCTTT
TRBV9,TRBD1,TRBJ2-7,-,CASSVTGKSYEQYF,TGTGCCAGCAGCGTGACAGGGAAGTCCTACGAGCAGTACTTC
TRBV12-5,-,TRBJ2-2,-,CASGPRTNHPGELFF,TGTGCTAGTGGTCCCCGGACTAACCATCCCGGGGAGCTGTTTTTT
TRBV7-9,-,TRBJ2-1,-,CASSLVRFISALQNEQFF,TGTGCCAGCAGCTTAGTTCGCTTTATTAGCGCCCTACAAAATGAGCAGTTCTTC
TRBV2,-,TRBJ2-5,-,CASETGLQETQYF,TGTGCCAGCGAAACAGGGCTCCAAGAGACCCAGTACTTC
TRBV7-9,-,TRBJ2-7,-,CASSRAGTYEQYF,TGTGCCAGCAGCCGCGCAGGGACCTACGAGCAGTACTTC
TRBV6-1,-,TRBJ2-3,-,CASSEAGGNTQYF,TGTGCCAGCAGTGAAGCAGGGGGTAATACGCAGTATTTT
TRBV7-6,-,TRBJ2-7,-,CASSLGTGTYEQYF,TGTGCCAGCAGCTTAGGAACAGGGACCTACGAGCAGTACTTC
TRBV19,-,TRBJ2-7,-,CASSRYSSEQYF,TGTGCCAGTAGTCGGTATTCCTCCGAGCAGTACTTC
TRBV5-1,TRBD2,TRBJ2-2,-,CASSKKTVAGAGNTGELFF,TGCGCCAGCAGCAAGAAAACAGTAGCGGGAGCCGGGAACACCGGGGAGCTGTTTTTT
TRBV2,TRBD2,TRBJ2-5,-,CASAGVEETQYF,TGTGCCAGCGCGGGGGTGGAAGAGACCCAGTACTTC
TRBV19,-,TRBJ1-1,-,CASRELQVNTEAFF,TGTGCCAGTAGAGAACTACAGGTGAACACTGAAGCTTTCTTT
TRBV28,-,TRBJ1-1,-,CASPDRSRMNTEAFF,TGTGCCAGCCCAGACAGGTCACGGATGAACACTGAAGCTTTCTTT
TRBV7-9,TRBD2,TRBJ2-3,-,CASSLDGGVGTDTQYF,TGTGCCAGCAGCTTAGACGGGGGGGTAGGCACAGATACGCAGTATTTT
TRBV15,-,TRBJ1-2,-,CATSNGNYGYTF,TGTGCCACCAGCAATGGCAACTATGGCTACACCTTC
TRBV5-6,-,TRBJ2-5,-,CASSRVDQETQYF,TGTGCCAGCAGCCGGGTGGACCAAGAGACCCAGTACTTC
TRBV30,TRBD1,TRBJ2-2,-,CACPRDRGNGELFF,TGTGCCTGCCCCCGGGACAGGGGAAACGGGGAGCTGTTTTTT
TRBV6-1,-,TRBJ2-3,once,CASSADRTRTDTQYF,TGTGCCAGCAGTGCCGACAGGACCCGCACAGATACGCAGTATTTT
TRBV4-3,-,TRBJ2-1,-,CASSQERSGKQFF,TGCGCCAGCAGCCAAGAACGTTCGGGGAAGCAGTTCTTC
TRBV29-1,-,TRBJ2-1,-,CSVGVGNNEQFF,TGCAGCGTTGGGGTCGGGAACAATGAGCAGTTCTTC
TRBV13,-,TRBJ1-1,-,CASSLRTIPLNTEAFF,TGTGCCAGCAGCTTACGAACTATACCCTTGAACACTGAAGCTTTCTTT
TRBV7-2,TRBD2,TRBJ2-5,-,CASSLALAGRETQYF,TGTGCCAGCAGCTTAGCGCTAGCGGGGCGGGAGACCCAGTACTTC
TRBV12-5,-,TRBJ2-1,-,CASGPPLSGQSSYNEQFF,TGTGCTAGTGGTCCACCCCTGAGCGGCCAAAGCTCCTACAATGAGCAGTTCTTC
TRBV27,-,TRBJ2-2,-,CASSKEVRVGELFF,TGTGCCAGCAGTAAGGAGGTTAGGGTGGGGGAGCTGTTTTTT
TRBV6-4,-,TRBJ1-1,-,CASSLGGEAFF,TGTGCCAGCAGCCTCGGGGGGGAGGCTTTCTTT
TRBV16,-,TRBJ2-3,once,CASSQMGAVPTDTQYF,TGTGCCAGCAGCCAAATGGGGGCTGTACCCACAGATACGCAGTATTTT
TRBV5-1,TRBD2,TRBJ2-2,-,CASTLTSGGPSGELFF,TGCGCCAGCACCCTAACTAGCGGGGGGCCATCCGGGGAGCTGTTTTTT
TRBV4-2,TRBD1,TRBJ1-6,-,CASSPPRQGIYNSPLHF,TGTGCCAGCAGCCCCCCCCGACAGGGCATCTATAATTCACCCCTCCACTTT
TRBV6-5,-,TRBJ1-1,-,CASSYMNPGVTEAFF,TGTGCCAGCAGTTATATGAACCCAGGGGTCACTGAAGCTTTCTTT
TRBV5-4,-,TRBJ2-5,once,CASSLQSSETQYF,TGTGCCAGCAGCTTGCAAAGTAGTGAGACCCAGTACTTC
TRBV7-9,-,TRBJ2-7,-,CASSLQYFPYEQYF,TGTGCCAGCAGCTTACAATACTTCCCCTACGAGCAGTACTTC
TRBV6-5,-,TRBJ2-4,once,CASSPTRAKNIQYF,TGTGCCAGCAGTCCTACCCGAGCCAAAAACATTCAGTACTTC
TRBV2,TRBD2,TRBJ2-1,-,CASSDRTSAFHEQFF,TGTGCCAGCAGTGATAGGACTAGCGCTTTCCATGAGCAGTTCTTC
TRBV6-1,-,TRBJ2-7,-,CASSEQYGSSYEQYF,TGTGCCAGCAGTGAACAGTACGGGAGCTCCTACGAGCAGTACTTC
TRBV7-2,-,TRBJ1-4,-,CASSLGVLTNAHEKLFF,TGTGCCAGCAGCTTAGGTGTTTTGACAAACGCTCATGAAAAACTGTTTTTT
TRBV7-2,-,TRBJ1-1,-,CASSPFNQKAFF,TGTGCCAGCAGCCCCTTCAACCAGAAAGCTTTCTTT
TRBV5-1,-,TRBJ2-7,-,CASRLGGQTYEQYF,TGCGCCAGCAGGTTAGGCGGACAGACCTACGAGCAGTACTTC
TRBV10-3,-,TRBJ2-5,once,CAIREDLKETQYF,TGTGCCATCAGAGAGGACTTGAAAGAGACCCAGTACTTC
TRBV28,TRBD1,TRBJ1-2,-,CASSLWTTGGSDGYTF,TGTGCCAGCAGTTTATGGACGACAGGGGGCTCCGATGGCTACACCTTC
TRBV11-3,TRBD2,TRBJ2-7,-,CASSRTSGKQYF,TGTGCCAGCAGCCGGACTAGCGGGAAGCAGTACTTC
TRBV2,TRBD1,TRBJ1-3,few,CASSEARTGGNTIYF,TGTGCCAGCAGTGAAGCGCGGACAGGTGGGAACACCATATATTTT
TRBV25-1,-,TRBJ1-1,-,CASSEVGGTEAFF,TGTGCCAGCAGTGAGGTGGGGGGAACTGAAGCTTTCTTT
TRBV30,-,TRBJ1-3,-,CAWSAGQGYGNTIYF,TGTGCCTGGAGTGCTGGGCAGGGCTACGGAAACACCATATATTTT
TRBV7-2,TRBD1,TRBJ2-7,once,CASSPQEPGQGGYEQYF,TGTGCCAGCAGTCCACAGGAACCGGGACAGGGAGGCTACGAGCAGTACTTC
TRBV29-1,-,TRBJ2-3,-,CSVDLRGGGNTDTQYF,TGCAGCGTTGACCTGAGGGGGGGTGGGAACACAGATACGCAGTATTTT
TRBV5-4,TRBD1,TRBJ1-2,-,CASSRQGDGYTF,TGTGCCAGCAGCCGACAGGGAGATGGCTACACCTTC
TRBV6-6,-,TRBJ2-5,-,CASKGQNGRETQYF,TGTGCCAGCAAAGGACAGAACGGGCGAGAGACCCAGTACTTC
TRBV7-8,-,TRBJ2-3,-,CASSWGPLSTDTQYF,TGTGCCAGCAGCTGGGGGCCCCTTAGCACAGATACGCAGTATTTT